The rows below give T cell receptor beta chains drawn from one sample of a study of cytomegalovirus exposure and HLA in healthy donors. Profiling relied on immunoSEQ multiplex PCR, and the TCRdb table lists in-frame clones only, not all of them. The repertoire holds 200,000 or so clones, with 70% to 80% as singletons. The specimen sequenced was PBMCs. These receptors came from a woman younger than 45 in good health and CMV-seropositive. Both conserved end residues are part of each CDR3. A D gene is named only where the DNA matches it firmly. Some rows mark clone size as missing; the rest say once, few, many or name a class of expanded clone.

j_gene: TRBJ2-3; d_gene: NA; len: 13; abundance: NA; v_gene: TRBV7-8; CDR3aa: CASSPATTDTQYF; CDR3nt: TGTGCCAGCAGCCCAGCGACCACAGATACGCAGTATTTT
j_gene: TRBJ2-1; d_gene: TRBD2; len: 16; abundance: few; v_gene: TRBV4-1; CDR3aa: CASSQLSGVIGNEQFF; CDR3nt: TGCGCCAGCAGCCAACTTAGCGGGGTGATTGGCAATGAGCAGTTCTTC
j_gene: TRBJ2-7; d_gene: TRBD2; len: 15; abundance: NA; v_gene: TRBV19; CDR3aa: CASSMIAGDSYEQYF; CDR3nt: TGTGCCAGTAGTATGATAGCGGGAGATTCCTACGAGCAGTACTTC
j_gene: TRBJ1-2; d_gene: NA; len: 15; abundance: few; v_gene: TRBV11-2; CDR3aa: CASSLDSGQPYGYTF; CDR3nt: TGTGCCAGCAGCTTAGACAGCGGACAGCCTTATGGCTACACCTTC
j_gene: TRBJ1-1; d_gene: NA; len: 16; abundance: few; v_gene: TRBV4-1; CDR3aa: CASSQGVVGKNTEAFF; CDR3nt: TGCGCCAGCAGCCAAGGCGTCGTGGGCAAGAACACTGAAGCTTTCTTT
j_gene: TRBJ2-3; d_gene: TRBD2; len: 14; abundance: NA; v_gene: TRBV5-4; CDR3aa: CASSLGTSGDTQYF; CDR3nt: TGTGCCAGCAGTTTGGGGACTAGTGGAGATACGCAGTATTTT
j_gene: TRBJ1-1; d_gene: TRBD1; len: 14; abundance: NA; v_gene: TRBV28; CDR3aa: CASYYQGAGTEAFF; CDR3nt: TGTGCCAGCTACTATCAGGGGGCGGGCACTGAAGCTTTCTTT
j_gene: TRBJ2-7; d_gene: TRBD2; len: 17; abundance: NA; v_gene: TRBV7-8; CDR3aa: CASSLDSERGGAYEQYF; CDR3nt: TGTGCCAGCAGCTTAGATTCCGAGCGGGGGGGTGCCTACGAGCAGTACTTC
j_gene: TRBJ2-3; d_gene: TRBD2; len: 17; abundance: once; v_gene: TRBV7-6; CDR3aa: CASLTNGGGEISDTQYF; CDR3nt: TGTGCCAGCCTTACTAACGGGGGGGGCGAGATTTCAGATACGCAGTATTTT
j_gene: TRBJ2-7; d_gene: NA; len: 12; abundance: NA; v_gene: TRBV4-2; CDR3aa: CASSQDLHEQYF; CDR3nt: TGTGCCAGCAGCCAAGATCTCCACGAGCAGTACTTC
j_gene: TRBJ2-3; d_gene: TRBD2; len: 19; abundance: NA; v_gene: TRBV10-3; CDR3aa: CAIRPGSGSQESSTDTQYF; CDR3nt: TGTGCCATCAGACCGGGTAGCGGGTCACAAGAATCTAGCACAGATACGCAGTATTTT
j_gene: TRBJ2-5; d_gene: NA; len: 14; abundance: NA; v_gene: TRBV6-1; CDR3aa: CASSGTLRGETQYF; CDR3nt: TGTGCCAGCAGTGGGACGCTCCGGGGAGAGACCCAGTACTTC